Reported below is one TCR beta chain. V gave up 3 bases and J gave up 6 bases; unmatched junction bases: 6. Germline CDR1 and CDR2: MNHEY and SMNVEV (reference sequence). The CDR3 has 15 residues. This record belongs to a study of PD-1 blockade in classical Hodgkin lymphoma. The table came from immunoSEQ multiplex PCR; TCRdb's copy has only in-frame clones and leaves some out. The top ten hold around 2% of the sample, which has some 100,000 clones, about 93% seen once. Sample time point: cycle 4 day 1 (C4D1), after 5 to 7 weeks of nivolumab. Autologous stem cell transplantation was followed by relapse in every patient, and brentuximab vedotin exposure varied.

The sequence was collected from a human donor with classical Hodgkin lymphoma. The chain couples TRBV27 to TRBJ1-5; 9 bases are shared with TRBD1. The starting material was peripheral blood mononuclear cells (PBMCs), obtained before the fourth cycle of nivolumab. In nucleotides, the CDR3 is TGTGCCAGCAGTTTGGCACAGGGGGCAGTTCAGCCCCAGCATTTT. As protein: CASSLAQGAVQPQHF.